Sequencing of this T cell receptor beta chain was carried out in a study of cytomegalovirus exposure and HLA in healthy donors. Looking at the study overall: Researchers found that 81% of under 450 genotyped donors fell within the Caucasian-associated ancestry cluster.

V gave up 4 bases and J gave up 5 bases; unmatched junction bases: 13. Germline lookup yields CDR1 SGHDT and CDR2 YYEEEE. This CDR3 contains 17 residues. Findings and caveats of the study: A missense DCLRE1C variant was associated with V- and J-gene trimming of TCR beta chains in a later analysis, and an independent cohort replicated the association.

As to this clone: What it recognizes is unknown.

Primers for the PCR totalled 60 Vbeta and 13 Jbeta. Profiled with immunoSEQ multiplex PCR; TCRdb holds only in-frame clones, not every one. The top ten hold 2.7% of the sample, which has some 92,000 clones, more than 65% seen once. The receptor was derived from a man aged 25-45 years in good health and CMV-seronegative. The specimen sequenced was PBMCs. The J gene is TRBJ1-5, the V gene TRBV5-6, with TRBD1 matching 9 bases. In DNA, the CDR3 is TGTGCCAGCAGCCGAGTCGGGGGACAGGGATTCGATCAGCCCCAGCATTTT. Translated, it gives CASSRVGGQGFDQPQHF.